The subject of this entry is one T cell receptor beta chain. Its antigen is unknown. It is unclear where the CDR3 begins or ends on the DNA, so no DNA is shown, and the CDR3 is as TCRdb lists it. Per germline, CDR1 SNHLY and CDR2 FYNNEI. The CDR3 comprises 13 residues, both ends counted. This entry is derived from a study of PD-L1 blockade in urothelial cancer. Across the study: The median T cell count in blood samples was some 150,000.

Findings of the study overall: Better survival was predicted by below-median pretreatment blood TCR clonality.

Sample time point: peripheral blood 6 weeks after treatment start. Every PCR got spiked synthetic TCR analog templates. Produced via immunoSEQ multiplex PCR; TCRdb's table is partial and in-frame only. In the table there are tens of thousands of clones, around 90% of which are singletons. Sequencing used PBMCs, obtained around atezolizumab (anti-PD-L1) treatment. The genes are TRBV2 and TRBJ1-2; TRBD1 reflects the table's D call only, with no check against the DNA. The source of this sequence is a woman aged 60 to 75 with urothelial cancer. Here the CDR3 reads CASSEAPVGQGTF.